The sequence of this TCR beta chain was determined in a study of Graves' ophthalmopathy and Graves' hyperthyroidism. Transcripts of RNA were the source for amplifying TCR beta CDR3 regions. Second-round multiplex PCR came after first-round RT-PCR with HTBI primers. In TCRdb, the multiplex PCR reads were re-called with MiXCR into one record per CDR3 protein. Among hundreds of thousands of distinct CDR3 sequences listed, about 20% were seen once. The CDR3 has 11 residues. The germline CDR1 and CDR2 sequences are SGHRS and YFSETQ. General observations from the study: Appearing in blood as well were most expanded thyroid clonotypes above 0.001 frequency. The study's model predicted ophthalmopathy progression at about 71% sensitivity and about 72% specificity.

Hyperthyroidism was considered stable when no ophthalmopathy appeared within 18 months of follow-up. None of the included patients had other autoimmune diseases, uncontrolled infections, pregnancy or lactation, as these led to exclusion. This clonotype was picked up many times. Its cognate antigen is unknown. One end of the junction does not line up with germline, which may come from a read error. Material for sequencing was peripheral blood. The chain links TRBV5-1 to TRBJ2-2; D is unresolved. This clonotype originated in a woman in her late teens or twenties with stable Graves' hyperthyroidism. Some clones in this sample may be carry-over from other donors' samples. The CDR3 DNA reads TGTGCCAGCAGCGACACCGGGGAGCTGTTTTTT. Its protein is CASSDTGELFF.